The entry that follows covers one TCR beta chain sequence. Its specificity is not known. The data were taken from a study of identical twins. Everyone who gave samples was a healthy Caucasian. TCRdb called the 5' RACE reads again in MiXCR, with one record for every CDR3 protein. Found here are about 890,000 distinct CDR3 sequences, about 12% of them singletons; the top ten hold around 1.6%. This CDR3 contains 15 residues. V lost 5 bases and J 4 bases, leaving 17 bases between the germline ends. Whole-study results and caveats: High-abundance cord blood beta clonotypes had fewer insertions; memory repertoires showed none.

This sample was also put to use in a study of yellow fever vaccine responses in identical twins. As that study records: Twins showed a vaccine T cell response that reportedly seemed partly convergent, partly personalized.

The chain has TRBV12-3 or TRBV12-4 and TRBJ1-1; D not certain. The sequence derives from a woman aged 18-30 years in good health. Sequencing was carried out using PBMCs. CDR3 region: CASSKRTQVGTEAFF. For the CDR3, the DNA is TGTGCCAGCAGTAAGAGGACCCAAGTGGGCACTGAAGCTTTCTTT.